This passage covers 18 T cell receptor beta chains from one sample sequenced in a study of T cell responses to AZD1222 COVID-19 vaccine. Using immunoSEQ multiplex PCR, the repertoire was profiled, and TCRdb retains in-frame clones only, with some absent. The listing records over 140,000 clones. Material: peripheral blood. The receptors originated from an adult in good health.

The chain joins TRBV29-1 to TRBJ1-2; 8 nucleotides align to TRBD1. The V gene end was trimmed by 4 bases and the J gene end by 4 bases; junction bases not matched to a gene: 8. Germline CDR1 reads SQVTM; CDR2 reads ANQGSEA. This CDR3 comprises 14 residues. Here the CDR3 DNA reads TGCAGCGTTGGGTCCGGGACAGGTCGCTATGGCTACACCTTC. Its translation is CSVGSGTGRYGYTF. Combining the CDR3 with reference TRBV29-1 and TRBJ1-2 gives the whole variable domain SAVISQKPSRDICQRGTSLTIQCQVDSQVTMMFWYRQQPGQSLTLIATANQGSEATYESGFVIDKFPISRPNLTFSTLTVSNMSPEDSSIYLCSVGSGTGRYGYTFGSGTRLTVV.

The genes are TRBV18 and TRBJ2-1; D is undetermined. Trimming removed 2 bases at V and 8 bases at J, with 22 bases between. Germline V gene data show CDR1 as KGHSH and CDR2 as LQKENI. The CDR3 contains 17 residues. CDR3 bases: TGTGCCAGCTCACCATCCCTGTACTCCAAGTCACGGGATGAGCAGTTCTTC. Its protein product is CASSPSLYSKSRDEQFF.

V gene TRBV19 combines with J gene TRBJ2-1; a possible D gene is TRBD1 (6 bases). CDR3 length equals 17 residues. Germline assignment: CDR1 LNHDA and CDR2 SQIVND (reference sequence). The ends were cut back, 7 bases at V and 0 bases at J, with 19 bases in the middle. CDR3 residues: CASTKTGTRNSYNEQFF. CDR3 bases: TGTGCCAGTACTAAGACAGGAACCAGGAACTCCTACAATGAGCAGTTCTTC.

This chain uses TRBV6-5 with TRBJ1-2, with D possibly being TRBD1 (6 bases). The length of the CDR3 is 15 residues. V was cut by 5 bases and J by 3 bases, with 16 bases left in between. Germline CDR1 and CDR2: MNHEY and SVGAGI. The CDR3 nucleotides read TGTGCCAGCAGTCGGACACGGACAGAAGACTATGGCTACACCTTC. The encoded protein is CASSRTRTEDYGYTF.

V usage is TRBV18 and J usage is TRBJ1-2; 7 nucleotides agree with TRBD1. J lost 6 bases, V lost 2 bases, and 3 bases had no gene match. Germline-derived CDR1 and CDR2 are KGHSH and LQKENI. The CDR3 contains 13 residues. Here the CDR3 reads CASSPRGQDGYTF. CDR3 bases: TGTGCCAGCTCACCAAGGGGGCAGGATGGCTACACCTTC.

The rearrangement uses TRBV2 and TRBJ1-2; the D is unclear. Germline V gene data show CDR1 as SNHLY and CDR2 as FYNNEI. There are 14 residues in the CDR3. Trimming pared 2 bases from V and 6 bases from J, leaving 13 bases between. The CDR3 loop is CASSESPRINGYTF. The CDR3 coding sequence is TGTGCCAGCAGTGAATCCCCCAGGATCAATGGCTACACCTTC.

The chain links TRBV19 to TRBJ2-3; TRBD2 matches at 8 bases. The CDR3 extends over 18 amino acids. CDR1 LNHDA and CDR2 SQIVND come from the germline V gene (reference sequence). The trim removed 5 bases at V and 1 base at J, leaving 14 bases unmatched. CDR3 region: CASSLLAGGGVGTDTQYF. The DNA of the CDR3 is TGTGCCAGTAGTCTGTTGGCCGGGGGGGGCGTTGGCACAGATACGCAGTATTTT.

The chain couples TRBV6-6 to TRBJ2-7, with 10 bases lining up with TRBD1. The CDR3 length is 14 residues. Germline V lookup: CDR1 MNHNY, CDR2 SVGAGI (reference sequence). V shed 6 bases, J shed 6 bases, and the junction held 8 bases outside the gene matches. The CDR3 nucleotides read TGTGCCAGCAGCACCGGGACAGGGGCGTCCGAGCAGTACTTC. Its protein product is CASSTGTGASEQYF.

This rearrangement joins TRBV29-1 to TRBJ1-2; D perhaps matches TRBD1 (6 bases). Germline V lookup: CDR1 SQVTM, CDR2 ANQGSEA. V was pared by 6 bases and J by 8 bases, with 13 bases between. There are 11 residues in the CDR3. The CDR3 coding sequence is TGCAGCGTAGAGGTGGGGGCCGGCTACACCTTC. This translates into CSVEVGAGYTF.

The rearrangement links TRBV14 to TRBJ2-7, with 9 bases fitting TRBD1. Trimming cost V 0 bases and J 3 bases; bases outside gene matches: 3. CDR1 is SGHDN, CDR2 FVKESK, per germline. CDR3 length: 15 amino acids. CDR3 sequence reads: CASSQDRDRVYEQYF. The CDR3 nucleotides read TGTGCCAGCAGCCAAGACCGGGACAGGGTCTACGAGCAGTACTTC. The full variable domain, completed using reference TRBV14 and TRBJ2-7, is EAGVTQFPSHSVIEKGQTVTLRCDPISGHDNLYWYRRVMGKEIKFLLHFVKESKQDESGMPNNRFLAERTGGTYSTLKVQPAELEDSGVYFCASSQDRDRVYEQYFGPGTRLTVT.

This chain uses TRBV2 with TRBJ1-5, with TRBD1 matching over 9 bases. V lost 6 bases, J lost 0 bases, and 3 bases stayed unmatched. The CDR3 runs 15 residues. The germline V gene encodes CDR1 SNHLY and CDR2 FYNNEI. The CDR3 region has the DNA TGTGCCAGCAGAGGGACAGGGTTTAGCAATCAGCCCCAGCATTTT. It encodes CASRGTGFSNQPQHF.

The V and J genes are TRBV7-2 and TRBJ1-6, with D perhaps matching TRBD1 (5 bases). The V end was cut by 0 bases, the J end by 2 bases, with 14 bases between. There are 18 residues in the CDR3. Looked up from germline, CDR1 is SGHTA and CDR2 is FQGNSA. CDR3 region: CASSLAPGPYPYNSPLHF. The CDR3, as DNA: TGTGCCAGCAGCTTAGCACCGGGACCTTACCCCTATAATTCACCCCTCCACTTT.

The V gene is TRBV29-1, the J gene TRBJ2-1; the match to TRBD1 covers 7 bases. The V segment lost 3 bases and the J segment 4 bases; nucleotides outside the gene matches: 9. The CDR3 length is 15 residues. Germline V lookup: CDR1 SQVTM, CDR2 ANQGSEA. The CDR3 DNA reads as TGCAGCGTTGACGGGGTGGACAGGATGTACAATGAGCAGTTCTTC. Its translation is CSVDGVDRMYNEQFF.

The V and J genes are TRBV9 and TRBJ1-1; possibly TRBD1 for D (5 bases). Germline CDR1 reads SGDLS; CDR2 reads YYNGEE. This CDR3 comprises 12 residues. V was clipped by 4 bases and J by 9 bases, with 13 bases between them. The CDR3 nucleotides are TGTGCCAGCAGCAACCAGGGAGCACAAGCTTTCTTT. Translated, it gives CASSNQGAQAFF.

The V gene is TRBV28, the J gene TRBJ1-3; maybe TRBD1 (6 bases). Germline lookup yields CDR1 MDHEN and CDR2 SYDVKM. This CDR3 contains 16 residues. The ends were cut back, 4 bases at V and 8 bases at J, with 21 bases in the middle. The CDR3 spells CASSSPGHRNRDTIYF. Here the CDR3 DNA reads TGTGCCAGCAGTTCCCCGGGACACAGAAACCGGGACACCATATATTTT. Filled out from reference TRBV28 and TRBJ1-3, the complete variable domain reads DVKVTQSSRYLVKRTGEKVFLECVQDMDHENMFWYRQDPGLGLRLIYFSYDVKMKEKGDIPEGYSVSREKKERFSLILESASTNQTSMYLCASSSPGHRNRDTIYFGEGSWLTVV.

For the CDR3, the DNA is TGTGCCAGTCGAAGGGGCAAATATGGCTACACCTTC. Its protein product is CASRRGKYGYTF. The V call is TRBV28, the J call TRBJ1-2, with D possibly matching TRBD1 (5 bases). The CDR3 has 12 amino acids. The V gene's germline CDR1 is MDHEN and CDR2 SYDVKM. Trimming cost V 9 bases and J 5 bases, with 13 bases left between them.

This chain connects TRBV6-5 to TRBJ1-5; 7 nucleotides align to TRBD1. The V segment lost 6 bases and the J segment 6 bases; nucleotides outside the gene matches: 5. The CDR3 covers 13 residues. Germline loops: CDR1 MNHEY, CDR2 SVGAGI. CDR3 amino acids: CASRRDRVQPQHF. As DNA, the CDR3 is TGTGCCAGCAGACGCGACAGGGTTCAGCCCCAGCATTTT.

This sequence joins TRBV18 and TRBJ1-6; no firm D call. CDR3 size: 17 residues. V shed 0 bases and J shed 1 base, with 10 bases lying between them. Per the germline V gene, CDR1 is KGHSH and CDR2 is LQKENI. This CDR3 is CASSPPSLGSYNSPLHF. Here the CDR3 DNA reads TGTGCCAGCTCACCACCTTCTCTGGGATCCTATAATTCACCCCTCCACTTT.